The TCR beta chain under discussion was sequenced for a study of T-cell memory formation after mild COVID-19. Overall study results and limits: CD4+ contracting clones were mainly CM and EM; CD8+ ones, EMRA.

5'RACE primed from the constant segment yielded TCR alpha and TCR beta cDNA libraries bearing sample barcodes and UMIs. TCRdb called the 5' RACE reads again in MiXCR, with one record for every CDR3 protein. The profile shows 470,000 or so distinct CDR3 sequences, 20% to 30% of them singletons. This clonotype was seen a handful of times. Its target is not known. The V gene lost 2 bases and the J gene lost 7 bases, with 18 bases spanning the gap. Germline assignment: CDR1 MNHEY and CDR2 SVGEGT. This CDR3 region has 15 residues. The sequencing input was PBMCs or a T cell subset sorted from them (not recorded which). This receptor was identified in an adult woman who had mild COVID-19 (a few samples of this study predate the infection). Cell type and time point are not known. This chain links TRBV6-2 or TRBV6-3 with TRBJ2-7, with unresolved D. CDR3 residues: CASSYLSRTDGEQYF. CDR3 nucleotide sequence: TGTGCCAGCAGTTACCTTAGCCGGACCGACGGGGAGCAGTACTTC.